The sample holds a few counts of the clone carrying this T cell receptor beta chain. What it binds is not known. These data belong to a study of beta chain features in type 1 diabetes. As every portion of the isolated RNA was reverse transcribed, the sequencing read expressed TCRB transcripts. The data were produced by immunoSEQ multiplex PCR, yet TCRdb's version contains in-frame clones alone and is incomplete. Among some 500,000 clones listed, 9.5% to 12% were seen once. A sort by CD45RO/CCR7/CD25/CD127/CD95/CD27 yielded CD4+ naive, central memory, regulatory and stem cell-like memory cells. Whole-study findings and limits: Equally in patients and controls, PCR might preferentially amplify shorter templates.

Per germline, CDR1 SGHTS and CDR2 YDEGEE. V trimming: 6 bases; J trimming: 0 bases; junction bases outside the gene matches: 11. The CDR3 totals 18 residues. This chain uses TRBV5-8 with TRBJ2-1; 11 bases line up with TRBD2. Sequencing was carried out using naive CD4+ T cells from blood. The receptor's source is a woman aged 18-30 years in good health. This chain's CDR3 is CASKRLAGLLSSYNEQFF. DNA for the CDR3: TGTGCCAGCAAGAGACTAGCGGGGTTGTTGAGCTCCTACAATGAGCAGTTCTTC.